This T cell receptor (beta chain) was found in a study of T-cell memory formation after mild COVID-19. Study-wide results and limits: Pre-infection memory showed some responding clones, and this suggested that cross-reactive memory joined.

The CDR3 length is 15 residues. Germline CDR1 KGHSH, CDR2 LQKENI. Trimming took 5 bases from V and 0 from J; bases not matched to a gene: 5. This clonotype was detected only a few times. The antigen is undetermined. MiXCR was run by TCRdb on the 5' RACE reads, yielding one entry per CDR3 protein. The sample lists around 300,000 distinct CDR3 sequences; just under 20% were seen once. This sequence was found in a man younger than 35 who had mild COVID-19 (a few samples of this study predate the infection). Cell type and time point are not known. V and J are TRBV18 and TRBJ2-3; 7 nucleotides align to TRBD2. The sample was PBMCs or a T cell subset sorted from them (not recorded which). The CDR3 coding sequence is TGTGCCAGCTCAGGGGACTACCTAAGCACAGATACGCAGTATTTT. Residues: CASSGDYLSTDTQYF.